The rows below give T cell receptor beta chains drawn from one sample of a study of CD8 T cells in Susac syndrome. TCRdb re-called the immunoSEQ multiplex PCR reads with MiXCR, one entry per CDR3 protein. The table includes fewer than 90,000 distinct CDR3 sequences, around 93% detected once. Sequencing was performed on CD8+ T cells from PBMCs. These TCRs come from a human donor with Susac syndrome. Both conserved end residues are part of each CDR3. Fields, in order: V gene, J gene, clone size, D gene, CDR3 protein, CDR3 DNA. A D gene is named only where the DNA matches it firmly. Part of the rows lack a size; the others show once, few, many or a class for expanded clones.

v_call: TRBV5-1; j_call: TRBJ1-3; clone_size: -; d_call: -; cdr3_aa: CASSLEGRAFSGNTIYF; cdr3_nt: TGCGCCAGCAGCTTGGAGGGCAGGGCCTTCTCTGGAAACACCATATATTTT
v_call: TRBV5-5; j_call: TRBJ1-4; clone_size: -; d_call: TRBD1; cdr3_aa: CASSLPGGLEKLFF; cdr3_nt: TGTGCCAGCAGCTTGCCAGGGGGATTGGAAAAACTGTTTTTT
v_call: TRBV6-5; j_call: TRBJ2-3; clone_size: -; d_call: TRBD2; cdr3_aa: CASSYSKGAGVVDTQYF; cdr3_nt: TGTGCCAGCAGTTACTCCAAGGGAGCGGGAGTGGTAGATACGCAGTATTTT
v_call: TRBV29-1; j_call: TRBJ2-1; clone_size: -; d_call: -; cdr3_aa: CSVDSSVNNEQFF; cdr3_nt: TGCAGCGTTGATTCTAGCGTCAACAATGAGCAGTTCTTC
v_call: TRBV30; j_call: TRBJ1-3; clone_size: -; d_call: -; cdr3_aa: CAWSPDSNSGNTIYF; cdr3_nt: TGTGCCTGGAGCCCGGACAGCAACTCTGGAAACACCATATATTTT
v_call: TRBV20-1; j_call: TRBJ2-3; clone_size: -; d_call: -; cdr3_aa: CSATGSGTATQYF; cdr3_nt: TGCAGTGCAACCGGGTCGGGGACGGCGACGCAGTATTTT
v_call: TRBV7-9; j_call: TRBJ2-3; clone_size: -; d_call: TRBD2; cdr3_aa: CASSAIAGPSTDTQYF; cdr3_nt: TGTGCCAGCAGCGCCATAGCGGGCCCTAGCACAGATACGCAGTATTTT
v_call: TRBV24-1; j_call: TRBJ1-5; clone_size: -; d_call: TRBD1; cdr3_aa: CATSGETGFNQPQHF; cdr3_nt: TGTGCCACCAGTGGCGAGACAGGGTTCAATCAGCCCCAGCATTTT
v_call: TRBV2; j_call: TRBJ1-2; clone_size: -; d_call: -; cdr3_aa: CASSRITRYGYTF; cdr3_nt: TGTGCCAGCAGTAGGATTACCCGCTATGGCTACACCTTC
v_call: TRBV19; j_call: TRBJ2-1; clone_size: -; d_call: -; cdr3_aa: CASSKGLTNEQFF; cdr3_nt: TGTGCCAGTAGTAAAGGACTGACAAATGAGCAGTTCTTC
v_call: TRBV5-1; j_call: TRBJ1-1; clone_size: -; d_call: TRBD1; cdr3_aa: CASSLVGQGKKAFF; cdr3_nt: TGCGCCAGCAGCTTGGTTGGACAGGGGAAAAAGGCTTTCTTT
v_call: TRBV11-1; j_call: TRBJ1-1; clone_size: -; d_call: -; cdr3_aa: CASSLGPARLAEAFF; cdr3_nt: TGTGCCAGCAGCTTAGGGCCCGCCAGACTCGCTGAAGCTTTCTTT
v_call: TRBV7-2; j_call: TRBJ1-2; clone_size: few; d_call: -; cdr3_aa: CASSLIYGYTF; cdr3_nt: TGTGCCAGCAGTCTAATCTATGGCTACACCTTC
v_call: TRBV12-3/TRBV12-4; j_call: TRBJ2-7; clone_size: -; d_call: TRBD1; cdr3_aa: CASSVTGELGEQYF; cdr3_nt: TGTGCCAGCAGTGTGACAGGGGAACTAGGGGAGCAGTACTTC
v_call: TRBV7-6; j_call: TRBJ2-3; clone_size: -; d_call: TRBD1; cdr3_aa: CASSLRQGKGTDTQYF; cdr3_nt: TGTGCCAGCAGCCTACGACAGGGGAAGGGCACAGATACGCAGTATTTT
v_call: TRBV29-1; j_call: TRBJ2-6; clone_size: -; d_call: TRBD2; cdr3_aa: CSVTSGYSGANVLTF; cdr3_nt: TGCAGCGTCACTAGCGGTTACTCTGGGGCCAACGTCCTGACTTTC